A selection of T cell receptor beta chains follows, all from one sample in a study of human T cells and chemical hapten exposure. Via MiXCR, TCRdb re-called the RACE reads, giving one row per CDR3 protein. The sample holds about 50,000 distinct CDR3 sequences, approximately 10% seen once. Sequencing was performed on whole blood, taken in connection with sensitization to the hapten diphenylcyclopropenone (DPC). Receptors originate from a woman in her 30s with alopecia areata. Some clones in this sample may be carry-over from other donors' samples. Both conserved end residues are part of each CDR3. The order of the fields is V gene, J gene, D gene, clone size, CDR3 protein, CDR3 DNA. D genes are given only for firm matches. Clone size is not always given. Where it is, it says once, few, many or a class for expanded clones.

V: TRBV14; J: TRBJ1-1; D: NA; size: many; CDR3: CASSQDSAGDTEAFF; DNA: TGTGCCAGCAGCCAAGATAGTGCCGGGGACACTGAAGCTTTCTTT
V: TRBV30; J: TRBJ2-2; D: NA; size: NA; CDR3: CACAGQSNTGELFF; DNA: TGTGCCTGCGCGGGACAGTCGAACACCGGGGAGCTGTTTTTT
V: TRBV6-6; J: TRBJ1-6; D: TRBD1; size: many; CDR3: CASSLDRDSPLHF; DNA: TGTGCCAGCAGTTTGGACAGGGATTCACCCCTCCACTTT
V: TRBV18; J: TRBJ2-1; D: NA; size: NA; CDR3: CASSPYVNNEQFF; DNA: TGTGCCAGCTCACCCTATGTTAACAATGAGCAGTTCTTC
V: TRBV16; J: TRBJ1-1; D: NA; size: many; CDR3: CASSQSPRQTEAFF; DNA: TGTGCCAGCAGCCAATCTCCCAGGCAAACTGAAGCTTTCTTT
V: TRBV27; J: TRBJ2-1; D: NA; size: NA; CDR3: CASSSRASGADEQFF; DNA: TGTGCCAGCAGTTCGCGGGCTTCCGGGGCGGATGAGCAGTTCTTC
V: TRBV9; J: TRBJ2-3; D: TRBD2; size: NA; CDR3: CASSVGGGGAPDTQYF; DNA: TGTGCCAGCAGCGTAGGGGGCGGGGGGGCCCCAGATACGCAGTATTTT
V: TRBV28; J: TRBJ1-1; D: NA; size: few; CDR3: CASSLRYTEAFF; DNA: TGTGCCAGCAGTCTTCGGTACACTGAAGCTTTCTTT
V: TRBV7-2; J: TRBJ2-1; D: NA; size: NA; CDR3: CASSRRTPNEQFF; DNA: TGTGCCAGCAGCCGACGGACCCCCAATGAGCAGTTCTTC
V: TRBV7-2; J: TRBJ2-3; D: TRBD1; size: few; CDR3: CASRMPGQGTDTQYF; DNA: TGTGCCAGCAGAATGCCGGGACAGGGTACAGATACGCAGTATTTT
V: TRBV6-1; J: TRBJ2-7; D: NA; size: many; CDR3: CASSGQPYEQYF; DNA: TGTGCCAGCAGCGGACAGCCCTACGAGCAGTACTTC
V: TRBV7-9; J: TRBJ2-3; D: TRBD1; size: NA; CDR3: CASGGTGGTDTQYF; DNA: TGTGCCAGCGGAGGGACAGGGGGCACAGATACGCAGTATTTT
V: TRBV28; J: TRBJ2-7; D: NA; size: many; CDR3: CASRSPVGLGSEQYF; DNA: TGTGCCAGCAGATCCCCTGTTGGTTTAGGGAGCGAGCAGTACTTC
V: TRBV27; J: TRBJ1-5; D: NA; size: few; CDR3: CASSSAGNQPQHF; DNA: TGTGCCAGCAGTTCAGCCGGCAATCAGCCCCAGCATTTT
V: TRBV6-5; J: TRBJ2-1; D: TRBD2; size: once; CDR3: CASSYQEGLVGRDEARQFF; DNA: TGTGCCAGCAGTTACCAAGAGGGACTAGTGGGGAGGGACGAAGCGAGGCAGTTCTTC
V: TRBV6-1; J: TRBJ2-3; D: TRBD2; size: NA; CDR3: CASSALVAGRTDTQYF; DNA: TGTGCCAGCAGTGCCCTGGTAGCGGGACGCACAGATACGCAGTATTTT
V: TRBV4-2; J: TRBJ2-7; D: TRBD1; size: NA; CDR3: CASSQRTGTYEQYF; DNA: TGTGCCAGCAGCCAGAGGACAGGGACCTACGAGCAGTACTTC
V: TRBV19; J: TRBJ1-6; D: NA; size: NA; CDR3: CASSSSGTAGRFPLHF; DNA: TGTGCCAGTAGTTCCTCCGGGACGGCGGGGAGGTTCCCCCTCCACTTT
V: TRBV11-2; J: TRBJ2-1; D: NA; size: many; CDR3: CASSLGGDNEQFF; DNA: TGTGCCAGCAGCTTAGGAGGGGACAATGAGCAGTTCTTC
V: TRBV19; J: TRBJ2-5; D: NA; size: NA; CDR3: CASSIDRQETQYF; DNA: TGTGCCAGTAGTATCGACAGGCAAGAGACCCAGTACTTC
V: TRBV6-6; J: TRBJ2-5; D: NA; size: NA; CDR3: CASSYHRSQETQYF; DNA: TGTGCCAGCAGTTACCACAGATCTCAAGAGACCCAGTACTTC
V: TRBV11-2; J: TRBJ2-7; D: NA; size: many; CDR3: CASSPPGRTPYEQYF; DNA: TGTGCCAGCAGCCCACCGGGAAGGACGCCCTACGAGCAGTACTTC